The clone carrying this TCR beta chain appeared a few times. The junction had 6 bases not matched to a gene; V was cut back by 3 bases and J by 6 bases. The CDR3 runs to 15 residues. The germline V gene has CDR1 MRHNA and CDR2 SNTAGT. A single record per CDR3 protein comes from TCRdb applying MiXCR to the 5' RACE reads. The table includes some 160,000 distinct CDR3 sequences, roughly 31% detected once. This sample stems from a study of T-cell memory formation after mild COVID-19. The J gene is TRBJ2-1, the V gene TRBV6-4; 9 bases agree with TRBD2. Sequencing was done on a sample of PBMCs or a T cell subset sorted from them (not recorded which). The TCR originated in an adult woman who had mild COVID-19 (a few samples of this study predate the infection). Cell type and time point are not known. In DNA, the CDR3 is TGTGCCAGCAGTGAGGGACTAGCCGGATCCAATGAGCAGTTCTTC. This codes for CASSEGLAGSNEQFF.